These 29 T cell receptor beta chains were sequenced from one sample in a study of OX40 agonist ivuxolimab in advanced cancers. Here immunoSEQ multiplex PCR was the method, and the copy in TCRdb shows in-frame clones only, minus some. In the table there are tens of thousands of clones, roughly 88% of which are singletons. The sequences come from CD4+ or CD8+ T cells sorted from blood, collected in a trial of the OX40 agonist ivuxolimab. These receptors were collected from an adult with an advanced solid tumor such as melanoma, head and neck, liver or kidney cancer.

The genes are TRBV11-2 and TRBJ2-5; tentatively, D is TRBD2 (6 bases). Trimming took 2 bases from V and 5 from J, leaving 6 bases between them. Germline V lookup: CDR1 SGHAT, CDR2 FQNNGV. This CDR3 is built from 12 residues. The CDR3: CASSLRGETQYF. The CDR3 DNA reads TGTGCCAGCAGCTTACGGGGGGAGACCCAGTACTTC.

The chain is built from TRBV7-2 and TRBJ2-2; D unclear. Trimming took 5 bases from V and 0 from J, leaving 19 bases between them. CDR1 is SGHTA and CDR2 is FQGNSA in the germline V gene. CDR3 size: 18 residues. CDR3 region: CASSGEGRFQTNTGELFF. The CDR3 region has the DNA TGTGCCAGCAGCGGGGAAGGAAGGTTTCAAACGAACACCGGGGAGCTGTTTTTT.

The DNA for the CDR3 is TGTGCCAGCAGTGAAGCGCGTGGGGTGGGAAACACTGAAGCTTTCTTT. Its protein product is CASSEARGVGNTEAFF. This chain uses TRBV6-1 with TRBJ1-1; D remains unclear. Trimming cost V 0 bases and J 2 bases, with 13 bases left between them. This CDR3 has 16 amino acids. In germline, CDR1 is MNHNS, CDR2 SASEGT.

The chain links TRBV28 to TRBJ2-5, with TRBD1 matching over 7 bases. CDR1 and CDR2 (germline): MDHEN, SYDVKM. The V and J ends lost 2 bases and 2 bases, in that order; junction bases with no gene match: 17. The CDR3 extends over 19 amino acids. CDR3 in DNA: TGTGCCAGCAGTTTACCATCCTCGGACAGGCGGGTAACTCAAGAGACCCAGTACTTC. Translation: CASSLPSSDRRVTQETQYF.

The chain is built from TRBV29-1 and TRBJ2-3; TRBD1 matches at 7 bases. Germline CDR1 and CDR2: SQVTM and ANQGSEA. J gave up 2 bases and V 6 bases, and 8 bases lay outside the gene matches. The CDR3 has 14 amino acids. The CDR3 DNA reads as TGCAGCGTCGAGACAGGGTCCAACACAGATACGCAGTATTTT. Translated: CSVETGSNTDTQYF.

This chain connects TRBV14 to TRBJ2-5, with D maybe TRBD1 (5 bases). The CDR3 sequence is 16 residues long. The germline V gene encodes CDR1 SGHDN and CDR2 FVKESK. V lost 1 base to trimming and J lost 4 bases, with 16 bases between them. The CDR3 spells CASSQVFQGDIETQYF. The CDR3 bases are TGTGCCAGCAGCCAAGTTTTCCAGGGTGATATAGAGACCCAGTACTTC.

CDR3 DNA: TGTGCCAGCAGCCCGCACCCGGACAGCAACACCGGGGAGCTGTTTTTT. As protein: CASSPHPDSNTGELFF. J is TRBJ2-2 and V is TRBV9, with a tentative D call TRBD1 (6 bases). The CDR3 is 16 residues long. Deletions cut 4 bases from V and 2 bases from J, with 15 bases between. Germline CDR1 SGDLS, CDR2 YYNGEE.

This chain uses TRBV9 with TRBJ2-3, with 9 bases fitting TRBD2. The V gene's germline CDR1 is SGDLS and CDR2 YYNGEE. The CDR3 sequence is 15 residues long. V was pared by 5 bases and J by 4 bases, with 8 bases of the junction left unmatched. In DNA, the CDR3 is TGTGCCAGCAGTTCTAGCGGGGTTTTCTCAGATACGCAGTATTTT. Translation gives CASSSSGVFSDTQYF.

This chain's CDR3 is CASRTGTGGGEQFF. CDR3 bases: TGTGCCAGCAGGACCGGGACAGGGGGAGGTGAGCAGTTCTTC. J is TRBJ2-1 and V is TRBV6-5; 11 positions match TRBD1. Germline values: CDR1 MNHEY, CDR2 SVGAGI. The V and J ends lost 6 bases and 9 bases, in that order; junction bases with no gene match: 7. This CDR3 region has 14 residues.

This sequence joins TRBV27 and TRBJ2-1, with 7 bases that match TRBD2. V dropped 2 bases and J dropped 5; count of bases not matched to a gene: 3. The CDR3 is 14 amino acids. Germline V lookup: CDR1 MNHEY, CDR2 SMNVEV (reference sequence). The CDR3 nucleotides are TGTGCCAGCAGTTTAAGCCTAGCGGACAATGAGCAGTTCTTC. It translates to CASSLSLADNEQFF.

The J gene is TRBJ2-7, the V gene TRBV11-1, with D possibly being TRBD1 (6 bases). V was pared by 5 bases and J by 7 bases, with 15 bases between. Per the germline V gene, CDR1 is SGHAT and CDR2 is FQDESV (reference sequence). The CDR3 extends over 13 amino acids. CDR3 sequence: CASSLSGVGEQYF. CDR3 nucleotides: TGTGCCAGCAGCCTTTCAGGGGTCGGGGAGCAGTACTTC.

The J gene is TRBJ2-1, the V gene TRBV4-1; 7 positions match TRBD2. The V segment lost 4 bases and the J segment 0 bases; nucleotides outside the gene matches: 9. Germline V gene lookup returns CDR1 MGHRA and CDR2 YSYEKL. The CDR3 contains 17 residues. The CDR3 reads CASSPSTSARSYNEQFF. The CDR3 DNA reads TGCGCCAGCAGCCCCTCCACTAGCGCCCGCTCCTACAATGAGCAGTTCTTC.

This clone is a singleton in its sample. V usage is TRBV29-1 and J usage is TRBJ2-3; the D call may be TRBD1 or TRBD2 (5 bases each). The CDR3 loop spans 12 amino acids. Per germline, CDR1 SQVTM and CDR2 ANQGSEA. V gave up 1 base and J gave up 14 bases, with 16 bases separating them. The CDR3 sequence is CSVEATGPERYF. CDR3 bases: TGCAGCGTTGAAGCGACGGGGCCGGAAAGGTATTTT.

This chain links TRBV9 with TRBJ1-4; D uncertain. The V end lost 2 bases, the J end lost 4 bases, and 6 bases lay between the germline ends. The CDR3 has 13 residues. Germline-derived CDR1 and CDR2 are SGDLS and YYNGEE. CDR3 protein: CASSVSDNEKLFF. The DNA for the CDR3 is TGTGCCAGCAGCGTCAGCGATAATGAAAAACTGTTTTTT.

The CDR3 reads CASTQPGQGVINGELFF. The CDR3 nucleotides are TGTGCCAGCACCCAACCGGGACAGGGGGTTATAAACGGGGAGCTGTTTTTT. The gene calls are TRBV11-2 and TRBJ2-2; TRBD1 matches 11 bases. The CDR3 length is 17 residues. V was pared by 7 bases and J by 7 bases, with 14 bases of the junction left unmatched. Germline assignment: CDR1 SGHAT and CDR2 FQNNGV. Based on the CDR3 plus reference TRBV11-2 and TRBJ2-2, the full variable domain is EAGVAQSPRYKIIEKRQSVAFWCNPISGHATLYWYQQILGQGPKLLIQFQNNGVVDDSQLPKDRFSAERLKGVDSTLKIQPAKLEDSAVYLCASTQPGQGVINGELFFGEGSRLTVL.

V is TRBV10-3 and J is TRBJ2-1; TRBD1 aligns across 7 bases. The CDR3 runs 17 residues. Germline lookup yields CDR1 ENHRY and CDR2 SYGVKD. V lost 0 bases, J lost 2 bases, and 7 bases stayed unmatched. The DNA of the CDR3 is TGTGCCATCAGTGAGTCGCAGGACAGGTGGCCCTACAATGAGCAGTTCTTC. This codes for CAISESQDRWPYNEQFF.

This chain uses TRBV7-9 with TRBJ2-7; a weak D match, TRBD2 (6 bases). CDR1 is SEHNR and CDR2 is FQNEAQ in the germline V gene (reference sequence). V was clipped by 11 bases and J by 3 bases, with 17 bases between them. The length of the CDR3 is 13 residues. CDR3 nucleotides: TGTGCCGGAGGGGTCGACAGCGTCTACGAGCAGTACTTC. Its protein product is CAGGVDSVYEQYF. Complete variable domain (other parts from reference TRBV7-9 and TRBJ2-7): DTGVSQNPRHKITKRGQNVTFRCDPISEHNRLYWYRQTLGQGPEFLTYFQNEAQLEKSRLLSDRFSAERPKGSFSTLEIQRTEQGDSAMYLCAGGVDSVYEQYFGPGTRLTVT.

This clone was counted between two and nine times. V usage is TRBV7-6 and J usage is TRBJ2-1; 8 bases are a match to TRBD1. Germline-derived CDR1 and CDR2 are SGHVS and FNYEAQ. The V segment lost 6 bases and the J segment 2 bases; nucleotides outside the gene matches: 3. The CDR3 runs to 14 residues. The CDR3: CASSGTGAYNEQFF. The CDR3, as DNA: TGTGCCAGCAGTGGGACAGGTGCCTACAATGAGCAGTTCTTC.

The gene calls are TRBV6-5 and TRBJ1-1, with D maybe TRBD1 (6 bases). CDR3 size: 14 residues. Germline CDR1 and CDR2: MNHEY and SVGAGI. V was pared by 2 bases and J by 1 base, with 8 bases between. The CDR3 DNA reads TGTGCCAGCAGTTACAGGGGGGAGAACACTGAAGCTTTCTTT. Translated, it gives CASSYRGENTEAFF.

CDR3 region: CAWSVRGRRISGANVLTF. CDR3 nucleotide sequence: TGTGCCTGGAGTGTACGGGGACGGAGGATCTCTGGGGCCAACGTCCTGACTTTC. This rearrangement joins TRBV30 to TRBJ2-6; either TRBD1 or TRBD2 may supply D (5 bases each). V lost 0 bases to trimming and J lost 0 bases, with 15 bases between them. CDR1 and CDR2 from the germline V gene are GTSNPN and SVGIG (reference sequence). The CDR3 runs 18 residues.

The chain couples TRBV20-1 to TRBJ2-3, with D unclear. Trimming took off 5 bases at V and 6 bases at J, with 3 bases between the two ends. Germline V gene lookup returns CDR1 DFQATT and CDR2 SNEGSKA (reference sequence). There are 9 residues in the CDR3. CDR3 nucleotide sequence: TGCAGTGCTGGTGATACGCAGTATTTT. Residues: CSAGDTQYF.

This chain joins TRBV5-1 and TRBJ2-1, with D perhaps matching TRBD2 (6 bases). CDR1 is SGHRS, CDR2 YFSETQ, per germline. The CDR3 loop spans 21 amino acids. V was shortened by 0 bases and J by 4 bases, with 29 bases between the two germline ends. CDR3: CASSLARQKGLLVSGYNEQFF. In nucleotides, the CDR3 is TGCGCCAGCAGCTTGGCCCGACAGAAGGGACTTTTAGTTTCTGGATACAATGAGCAGTTCTTC.

The V and J genes are TRBV10-1 and TRBJ2-1; D is possibly TRBD2 (8 bases). Trimming removed 10 bases at V and 0 bases at J, with 22 bases between. CDR3 length equals 17 residues. The V gene's germline CDR1 is WNHNN and CDR2 SYGVQD (reference sequence). CDR3 in amino acids: CATRGGGGSSSYNEQFF. The DNA for the CDR3 is TGCGCCACCAGAGGGGGCGGGGGGTCGAGCTCCTACAATGAGCAGTTCTTC.

The J gene is TRBJ2-7, the V gene TRBV19, with D unresolved. The CDR3 is made up of 15 amino acids. CDR1 is LNHDA and CDR2 is SQIVND in the germline V gene (reference sequence). V gave up 3 bases and J gave up 0 bases, with 12 bases separating them. The CDR3 spells CASSIKEKHSYEQYF. The CDR3 DNA reads as TGTGCCAGTAGTATCAAAGAAAAACACTCCTACGAGCAGTACTTC.

This chain links TRBV15 with TRBJ1-5; D might be TRBD1 (5 bases). The CDR3 consists of 19 residues. The germline V gene encodes CDR1 LNHNV and CDR2 YYDKDF (reference sequence). Trimming left V 2 bases short and J 3 bases short, with 23 bases between. This CDR3 reads CATSRMPHGAVVHNQPQHF. The CDR3 region has the DNA TGTGCCACCAGCAGAATGCCACACGGGGCGGTGGTTCACAATCAGCCCCAGCATTTT.

The chain carries TRBV4-1 and TRBJ2-2; D not resolved. This CDR3 has 11 residues. Germline V gives CDR1 MGHRA, CDR2 YSYEKL. V dropped 5 bases and J dropped 10 bases, with 8 bases sitting between them. The CDR3 loop is CASSDQEELFF. CDR3 bases: TGCGCCAGCAGCGACCAAGAGGAGCTGTTTTTT.

V and J are TRBV5-1 and TRBJ2-5; 9 nucleotides align to TRBD1. CDR1 is SGHRS and CDR2 is YFSETQ in the germline V gene. This CDR3 is built from 15 residues. The trim removed 4 bases at V and 5 bases at J, leaving 9 bases unmatched. CDR3 region: CASSRGTGQGETQYF. The CDR3 DNA is TGCGCCAGCAGCCGTGGGACAGGGCAAGGGGAGACCCAGTACTTC.

This clone is labeled as medium-sized. In the same sample, other DNA sequences code for this CDR3. The CDR3 coding sequence is TGCGCCAGCAGCCAAGAGCGGGGTACCTACGAGCAGTACTTC. Its protein product is CASSQERGTYEQYF. V usage is TRBV4-3 and J usage is TRBJ2-7, with D possibly matching TRBD2 (6 bases). The V end lost 0 bases, the J end lost 2 bases, and 8 bases lay between the germline ends. This CDR3 comprises 14 residues. CDR1 is LGHNA and CDR2 is YSLEER in the germline V gene.

This rearrangement joins TRBV6-5 to TRBJ2-7; no reliable D call. The CDR3 covers 14 residues. Germline assignment: CDR1 MNHEY and CDR2 SVGAGI. Trimming pared 2 bases from V and 0 bases from J, leaving 8 bases between. As DNA, the CDR3 is TGTGCCAGCAGTTACAGGGCTTTCTCCTACGAGCAGTACTTC. This gives the protein CASSYRAFSYEQYF.